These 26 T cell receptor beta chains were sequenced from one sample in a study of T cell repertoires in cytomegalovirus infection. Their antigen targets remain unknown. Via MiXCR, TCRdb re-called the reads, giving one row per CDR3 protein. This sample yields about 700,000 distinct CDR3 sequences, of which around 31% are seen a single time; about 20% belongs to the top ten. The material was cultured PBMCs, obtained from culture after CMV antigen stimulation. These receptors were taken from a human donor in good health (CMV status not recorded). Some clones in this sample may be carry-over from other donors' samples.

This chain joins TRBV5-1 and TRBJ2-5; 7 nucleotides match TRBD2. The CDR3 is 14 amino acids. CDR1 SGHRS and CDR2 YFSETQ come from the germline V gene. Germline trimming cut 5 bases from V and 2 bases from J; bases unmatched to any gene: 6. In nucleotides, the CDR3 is TGCGCCAGCAGGGCACCGGGAGGTCAAGAGACCCAGTACTTC. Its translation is CASRAPGGQETQYF.

In nucleotides, the CDR3 is TGTGCCAGCAGCTTCTCCGGGGGCATCGGGGAGACCCAGTACTTC. Its translation: CASSFSGGIGETQYF. The V gene is TRBV11-2, the J gene TRBJ2-5, with D perhaps TRBD1 or TRBD2 (6 bases each). Per germline, CDR1 SGHAT and CDR2 FQNNGV. V lost 3 bases and J 5 bases, leaving 16 bases between the germline ends. CDR3 length: 15 residues.

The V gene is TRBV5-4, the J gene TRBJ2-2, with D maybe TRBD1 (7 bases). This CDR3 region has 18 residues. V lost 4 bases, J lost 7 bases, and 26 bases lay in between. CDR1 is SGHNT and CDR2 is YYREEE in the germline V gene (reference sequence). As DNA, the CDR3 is TGTGCCAGCAGCCGAGGCGGGATCGGGACAGTTGAACACGGGGAGCTGTTTTTT. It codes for CASSRGGIGTVEHGELFF.

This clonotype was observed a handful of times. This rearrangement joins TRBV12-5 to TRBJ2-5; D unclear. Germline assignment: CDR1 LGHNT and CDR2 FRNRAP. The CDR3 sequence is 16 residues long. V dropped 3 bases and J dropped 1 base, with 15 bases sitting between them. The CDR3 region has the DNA TGTGCTAGTGGTTTTTCTTTAGGGCTTGGCCAAGAGACCCAGTACTTC. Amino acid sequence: CASGFSLGLGQETQYF.

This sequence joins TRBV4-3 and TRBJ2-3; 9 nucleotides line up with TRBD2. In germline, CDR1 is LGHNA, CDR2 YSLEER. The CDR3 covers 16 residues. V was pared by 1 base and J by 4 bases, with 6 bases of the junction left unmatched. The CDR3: CASSQATSGPPDTQYF. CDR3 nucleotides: TGCGCCAGCAGCCAAGCCACTAGCGGGCCCCCAGATACGCAGTATTTT.

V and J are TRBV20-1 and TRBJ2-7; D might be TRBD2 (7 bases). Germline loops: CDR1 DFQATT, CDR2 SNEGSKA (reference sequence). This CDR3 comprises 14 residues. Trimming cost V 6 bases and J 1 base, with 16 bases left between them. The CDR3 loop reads CSAIRGGASYEQYF. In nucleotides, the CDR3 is TGCAGTGCGATCCGCGGGGGCGCTTCCTACGAGCAGTACTTC.

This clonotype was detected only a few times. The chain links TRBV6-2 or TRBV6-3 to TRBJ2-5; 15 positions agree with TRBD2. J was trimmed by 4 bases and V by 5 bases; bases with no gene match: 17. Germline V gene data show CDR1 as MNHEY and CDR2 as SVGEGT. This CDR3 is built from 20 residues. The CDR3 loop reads CASSIQEPGLAGGVPETQYF. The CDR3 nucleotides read TGTGCCAGCAGTATTCAAGAACCGGGACTAGCGGGAGGTGTCCCAGAGACCCAGTACTTC.

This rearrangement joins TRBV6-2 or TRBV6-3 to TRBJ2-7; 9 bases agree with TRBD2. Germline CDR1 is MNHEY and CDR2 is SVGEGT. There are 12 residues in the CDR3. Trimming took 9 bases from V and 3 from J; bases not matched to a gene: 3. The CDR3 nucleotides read TGTGCCAGTGGACTAGCGAACTACGAGCAGTACTTC. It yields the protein CASGLANYEQYF.

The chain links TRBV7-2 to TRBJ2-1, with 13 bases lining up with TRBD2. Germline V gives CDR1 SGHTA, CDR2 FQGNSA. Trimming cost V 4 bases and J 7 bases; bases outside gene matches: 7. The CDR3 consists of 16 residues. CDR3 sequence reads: CASSSRTSGSINEQFF. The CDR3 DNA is TGTGCCAGCAGCTCACGGACTAGCGGGAGCATTAATGAGCAGTTCTTC.

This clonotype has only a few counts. The CDR3 DNA reads as TGTGCCACCAGCAGAGATGGCCTACCGAGGAATGAGCAGTTCTTC. It is translated as CATSRDGLPRNEQFF. This chain links TRBV15 with TRBJ2-1; D is undetermined. This CDR3 region has 15 residues. Germline values: CDR1 LNHNV, CDR2 YYDKDF (reference sequence). V shed 0 bases and J shed 7 bases, with 13 bases lying between them.

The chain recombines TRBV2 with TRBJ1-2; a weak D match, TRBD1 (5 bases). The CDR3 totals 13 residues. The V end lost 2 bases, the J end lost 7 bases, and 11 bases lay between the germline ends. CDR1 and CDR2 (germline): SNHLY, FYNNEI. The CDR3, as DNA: TGTGCCAGCAGTGAATCGGGGGGTCCTGGCTACACCTTC. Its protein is CASSESGGPGYTF.

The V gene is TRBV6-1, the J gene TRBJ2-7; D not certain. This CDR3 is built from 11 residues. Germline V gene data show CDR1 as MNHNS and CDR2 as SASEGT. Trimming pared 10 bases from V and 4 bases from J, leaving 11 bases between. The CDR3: CATGDIYEQYF. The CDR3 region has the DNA TGTGCCACTGGAGACATTTACGAGCAGTACTTC.

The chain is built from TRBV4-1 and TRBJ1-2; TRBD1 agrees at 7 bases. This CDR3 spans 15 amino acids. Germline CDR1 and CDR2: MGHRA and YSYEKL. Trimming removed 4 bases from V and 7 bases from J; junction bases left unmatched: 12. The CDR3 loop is CASSLSMTGWVGYTF. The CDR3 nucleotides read TGCGCCAGCAGCCTGAGTATGACAGGGTGGGTTGGCTACACCTTC.

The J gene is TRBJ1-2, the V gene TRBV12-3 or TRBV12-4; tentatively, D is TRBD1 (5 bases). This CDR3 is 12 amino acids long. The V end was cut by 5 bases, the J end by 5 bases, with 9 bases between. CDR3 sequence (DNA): TGTGCCAGCAGTACAGGAAATTATGGCTACACCTTC. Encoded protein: CASSTGNYGYTF.

In DNA form, the CDR3 reads TGTGCCACGGGGGGGCTCACGGCCAAGACCCAGTACTTC. It translates to CATGGLTAKTQYF. The V gene is TRBV24-1, the J gene TRBJ2-5; a weak D match, TRBD2 (7 bases). The V end lost 10 bases, the J end lost 6 bases, and 17 bases lay between the germline ends. Germline-derived CDR1 and CDR2 are KGHDR and SFDVKD. The CDR3 is 13 residues long.

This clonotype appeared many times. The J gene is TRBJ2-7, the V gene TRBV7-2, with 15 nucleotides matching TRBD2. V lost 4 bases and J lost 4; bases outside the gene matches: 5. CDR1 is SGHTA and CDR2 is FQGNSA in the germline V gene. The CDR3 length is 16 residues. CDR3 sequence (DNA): TGTGCCAGCAGCTCCGGACTAGCGGGAGGGCGGTACGAGCAGTACTTC. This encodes CASSSGLAGGRYEQYF.

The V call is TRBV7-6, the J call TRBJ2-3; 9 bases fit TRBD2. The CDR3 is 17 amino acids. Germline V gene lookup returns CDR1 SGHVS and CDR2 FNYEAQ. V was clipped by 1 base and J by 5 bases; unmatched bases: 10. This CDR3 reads CASSLGTAGGPIDTQYF. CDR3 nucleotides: TGTGCCAGCAGCTTAGGAACGGCGGGGGGGCCTATAGATACGCAGTATTTT.

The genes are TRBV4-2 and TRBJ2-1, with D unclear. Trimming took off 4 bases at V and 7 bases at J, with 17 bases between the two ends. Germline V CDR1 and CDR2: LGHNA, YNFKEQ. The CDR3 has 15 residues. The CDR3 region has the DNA TGTGCCAGCAGCCGGGGTGGATCCGGATCTAATGAGCAGTTCTTC. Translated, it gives CASSRGGSGSNEQFF.

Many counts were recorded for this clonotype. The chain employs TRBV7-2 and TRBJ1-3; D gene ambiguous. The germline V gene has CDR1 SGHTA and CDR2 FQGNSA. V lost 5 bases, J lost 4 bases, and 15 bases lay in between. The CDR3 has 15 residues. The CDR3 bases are TGTGCCAGCAGCCCCGGGCCGGTGGGCGGAAACACCATATATTTT. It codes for CASSPGPVGGNTIYF. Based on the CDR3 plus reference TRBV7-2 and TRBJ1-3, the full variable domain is GAGVSQSPSNKVTEKGKDVELRCDPISGHTALYWYRQSLGQGLEFLIYFQGNSAPDKSGLPSDRFSAERTGGSVSTLTIQRTQQEDSAVYLCASSPGPVGGNTIYFGEGSWLTVV.

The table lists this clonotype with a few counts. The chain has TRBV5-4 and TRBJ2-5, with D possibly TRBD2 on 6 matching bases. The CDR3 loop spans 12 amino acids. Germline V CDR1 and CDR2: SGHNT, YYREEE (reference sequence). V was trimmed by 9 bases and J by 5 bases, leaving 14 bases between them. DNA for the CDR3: TGTGCCACCCAACCCGCGGGGGAGACCCAGTACTTC. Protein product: CATQPAGETQYF.

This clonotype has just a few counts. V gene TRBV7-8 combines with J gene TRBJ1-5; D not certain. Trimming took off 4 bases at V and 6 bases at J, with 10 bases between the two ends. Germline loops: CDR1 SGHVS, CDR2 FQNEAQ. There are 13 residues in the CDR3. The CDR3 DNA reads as TGTGCCAGCAGCTCGAGATGGAGTCAGCCCCAGCATTTT. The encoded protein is CASSSRWSQPQHF.

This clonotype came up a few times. CDR3 sequence: CASSRWTSGRRGETQYF. DNA for the CDR3: TGTGCCAGCAGCAGGTGGACTAGCGGGAGAAGGGGGGAGACCCAGTACTTC. The chain uses TRBV6-2 or TRBV6-3 and TRBJ2-5; TRBD2 agrees at 13 bases. V lost 6 bases, J lost 5 bases, and 12 bases stayed unmatched. The CDR3 contains 17 residues. The V gene's germline CDR1 is MNHEY and CDR2 SVGEGT.

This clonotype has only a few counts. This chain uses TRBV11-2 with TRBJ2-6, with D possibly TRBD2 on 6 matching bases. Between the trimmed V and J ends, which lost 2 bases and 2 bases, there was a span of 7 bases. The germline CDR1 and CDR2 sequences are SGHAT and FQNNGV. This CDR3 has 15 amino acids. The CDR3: CASSLREAGANVLTF. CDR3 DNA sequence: TGTGCCAGCAGCTTAAGGGAGGCTGGGGCCAACGTCCTGACTTTC.

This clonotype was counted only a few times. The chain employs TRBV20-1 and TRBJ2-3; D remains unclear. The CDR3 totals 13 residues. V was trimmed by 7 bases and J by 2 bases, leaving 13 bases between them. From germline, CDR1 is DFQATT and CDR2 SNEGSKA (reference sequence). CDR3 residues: CSVRRTATDTQYF. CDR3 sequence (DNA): TGCAGTGTTCGGCGGACCGCCACAGATACGCAGTATTTT.

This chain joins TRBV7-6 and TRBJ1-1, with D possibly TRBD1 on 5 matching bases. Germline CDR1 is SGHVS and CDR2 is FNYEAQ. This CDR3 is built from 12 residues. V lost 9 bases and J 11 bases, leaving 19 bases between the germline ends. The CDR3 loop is CASGDVGVSAFF. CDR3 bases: TGTGCCAGTGGGGACGTAGGAGTCTCGGCTTTCTTT.

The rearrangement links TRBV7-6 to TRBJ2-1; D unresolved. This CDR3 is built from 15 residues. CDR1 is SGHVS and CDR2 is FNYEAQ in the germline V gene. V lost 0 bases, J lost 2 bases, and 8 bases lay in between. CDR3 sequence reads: CASSLALETYNEQFF. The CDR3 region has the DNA TGTGCCAGCAGCTTAGCGTTGGAGACCTACAATGAGCAGTTCTTC.